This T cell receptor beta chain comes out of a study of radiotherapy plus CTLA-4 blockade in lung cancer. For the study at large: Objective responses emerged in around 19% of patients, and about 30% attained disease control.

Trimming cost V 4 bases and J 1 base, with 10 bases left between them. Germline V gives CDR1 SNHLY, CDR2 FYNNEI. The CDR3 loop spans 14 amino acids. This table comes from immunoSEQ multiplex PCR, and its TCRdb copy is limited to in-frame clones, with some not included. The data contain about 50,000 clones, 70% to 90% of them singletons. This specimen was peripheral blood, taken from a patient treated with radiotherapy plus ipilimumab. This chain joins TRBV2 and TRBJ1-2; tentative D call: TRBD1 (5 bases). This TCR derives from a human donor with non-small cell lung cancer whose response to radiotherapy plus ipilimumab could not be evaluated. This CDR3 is CASSVHRSNYGYTF. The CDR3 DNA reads TGTGCCAGCAGTGTACACAGGAGTAACTATGGCTACACCTTC. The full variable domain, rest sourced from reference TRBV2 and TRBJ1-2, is EPEVTQTPSHQVTQMGQEVILRCVPISNHLYFYWYRQILGQKVEFLVSFYNNEISEKSEIFDDQFSVERPDGSNFTLKIRSTKLEDSAMYFCASSVHRSNYGYTFGSGTRLTVV.